Listed here are 28 T cell receptor beta chains from one sample, sequenced in a study of T cells in Graves' hyperthyroidism and ophthalmopathy. Authors of the study amplified TCR beta CDR3 regions from RNA transcripts. The primer set for the first-round RT-PCR of the TCR CDR3 was HTBI. Each CDR3 protein gets one entry after TCRdb re-called the multiplex PCR reads with MiXCR. This sample has hundreds of thousands of distinct CDR3 sequences, with around 17% found just once. The sequenced sample was blood. These receptor sequences come from a woman aged 18-29 years with Graves' hyperthyroidism.

This sequence joins TRBV4-2 and TRBJ2-7; D not certain. Deletions cut 1 base from V and 2 bases from J, with 9 bases between. The length of the CDR3 is 14 residues. CDR1 and CDR2 (germline): LGHNA, YNFKEQ. The CDR3 sequence is CASSQVMTTYEQYF. CDR3 in DNA: TGTGCCAGCAGCCAAGTTATGACCACCTACGAGCAGTACTTC.

This chain links TRBV18 with TRBJ2-7; 14 nucleotides line up with TRBD2. In germline, CDR1 is KGHSH, CDR2 LQKENI. This CDR3 is 16 amino acids long. The V segment lost 5 bases and the J segment 2 bases; nucleotides outside the gene matches: 5. The chain's CDR3 is CASSGGLAGVTYEQYF. CDR3 in DNA: TGTGCCAGCTCAGGGGGACTAGCGGGAGTTACCTACGAGCAGTACTTC.

This chain links TRBV12-3 or TRBV12-4 with TRBJ2-2, with 11 positions matching TRBD2. J gave up 6 bases and V 2 bases, and 2 bases lay outside the gene matches. The CDR3 runs 15 residues. In DNA form, the CDR3 reads TGTGCCAGCAGTTTAATTAGCGGGAGGGCCGGGGAGCTGTTTTTT. As protein: CASSLISGRAGELFF.

This chain links TRBV10-3 with TRBJ1-3, with unresolved D. This CDR3 has 13 residues. Looked up from germline, CDR1 is ENHRY and CDR2 is SYGVKD. V gave up 2 bases and J gave up 1 base, with 3 bases separating them. The CDR3 nucleotides read TGTGCCATCAGTGAGAGGTCTGGAAACACCATATATTTT. This encodes CAISERSGNTIYF.

This clonotype appeared a few times. The V and J genes are TRBV18 and TRBJ2-7; 7 bases are a match to TRBD1. Trimming at V came to 3 bases and at J to 0 bases, leaving 5 bases not matched to a gene. Germline CDR1 KGHSH, CDR2 LQKENI. The CDR3 is 15 residues long. The CDR3 loop is CASSPTGFSSYEQYF. CDR3 nucleotides: TGTGCCAGCTCACCGACAGGGTTTAGCTCCTACGAGCAGTACTTC. The full variable domain, completed using reference TRBV18 and TRBJ2-7, is NAGVMQNPRHLVRRRGQEARLRCSPMKGHSHVYWYRQLPEEGLKFMVYLQKENIIDESGMPKERFSAEFPKEGPSILRIQQVVRGDSAAYFCASSPTGFSSYEQYFGPGTRLTVT.

This clonotype was observed a few times. The chain uses TRBV5-5 and TRBJ2-6, with 11 bases that match TRBD2. The V gene's germline CDR1 is SGHKS and CDR2 YYEKEE (reference sequence). The CDR3 sequence is 18 residues long. J gave up 2 bases and V 0 bases, and 4 bases lay outside the gene matches. CDR3 nucleotide sequence: TGTGCCAGCAGCTTGGCACTAGCGGGAGCTACTGGGGCCAACGTCCTGACTTTC. It encodes CASSLALAGATGANVLTF. Complete variable domain (other parts from reference TRBV5-5 and TRBJ2-6): DAGVTQSPTHLIKTRGQQVTLRCSPISGHKSVSWYQQVLGQGPQFIFQYYEKEERGRGNFPDRFSARQFPNYSSELNVNALLLGDSALYLCASSLALAGATGANVLTFGAGSRLTVL.

This clonotype was recorded a few times. The V call is TRBV28, the J call TRBJ2-5; 14 bases line up with TRBD2. This CDR3 comprises 17 residues. V lost 6 bases to trimming and J lost 5 bases; unmatched junction nucleotides: 11. Germline V gene lookup returns CDR1 MDHEN and CDR2 SYDVKM. The CDR3 loop is CASSQEGTSGGPETQYF. As DNA, the CDR3 is TGTGCCAGCAGCCAAGAAGGGACTAGCGGGGGCCCGGAGACCCAGTACTTC.

Note on this clonotype: A read error may produce the germline difference seen at one junction end. The J gene is TRBJ2-3, the V gene TRBV19, with 12 bases matching TRBD2. Germline V CDR1 and CDR2: LNHDA, SQIVND (reference sequence). This CDR3 spans 16 amino acids. The CDR3 DNA follows: TGTACCAGTAGTATTAGACTAGCGGGGGGCACAGATACGCAGTATTTT. The encoded protein is CTSSIRLAGGTDTQYF.

This clonotype has at least ten counts. The chain recombines TRBV7-2 with TRBJ1-2; tentatively, D is TRBD1 (6 bases). In germline, CDR1 is SGHTA, CDR2 FQGNSA. Trimming cost V 0 bases and J 8 bases, with 19 bases left between them. This CDR3 contains 16 residues. The CDR3 nucleotides are TGTGCCAGCAGCTTAGCGCCCACAGGGAAGTTGACAGGCTACACCTTC. Translating it yields CASSLAPTGKLTGYTF.

The CDR3, as DNA: TGCAGTGCTTCGACTAGCGGGACAGACTACAATGAGCAGTTCTTC. This gives the protein CSASTSGTDYNEQFF. This sequence joins TRBV20-1 and TRBJ2-1; 11 bases are a match to TRBD2. The CDR3 covers 15 residues. Trimming removed 5 bases from V and 3 bases from J; junction bases left unmatched: 6. Germline CDR1 and CDR2: DFQATT and SNEGSKA (reference sequence).

J is TRBJ2-3 and V is TRBV29-1, with D perhaps matching TRBD1 or TRBD2 (6 bases each). The germline V gene encodes CDR1 SQVTM and CDR2 ANQGSEA. This CDR3 region has 12 residues. The V end was cut by 8 bases, the J end by 5 bases, with 14 bases between. The DNA for the CDR3 is TGCAGCTCTCTAGGGGGAGGAGATACGCAGTATTTT. Translated: CSSLGGGDTQYF.

This clonotype has at least ten counts. V gene TRBV28 combines with J gene TRBJ1-1; a possible D gene is TRBD1 (5 bases). Trimming left V 6 bases short and J 4 bases short, with 9 bases between. CDR1 and CDR2 from the germline V gene are MDHEN and SYDVKM. The CDR3 loop spans 12 amino acids. CDR3 protein: CASRKGVTEAFF. In nucleotides, the CDR3 is TGTGCCAGCAGGAAAGGGGTCACTGAAGCTTTCTTT.

This clonotype has at least ten counts. The chain has TRBV28 and TRBJ1-1; possible D gene TRBD1, 5 bases. With 6 bases removed from V and 1 base from J, the gap between germline ends came to 18 bases. Germline V CDR1 and CDR2: MDHEN, SYDVKM. The CDR3 runs 16 residues. The CDR3 bases are TGTGCCAGCAGCTTTGGGTTGGGGACTCCGAACACTGAAGCTTTCTTT. Translating gives CASSFGLGTPNTEAFF.

This chain connects TRBV6-5 to TRBJ2-2; the D is unclear. From germline, CDR1 is MNHEY and CDR2 SVGAGI. The CDR3 contains 14 residues. V was clipped by 0 bases and J by 5 bases, with 7 bases between them. The CDR3 DNA follows: TGTGCCAGCAGTTACTCGATCCGGACCGGGGAGCTGTTTTTT. Its translation: CASSYSIRTGELFF.

Many counts were recorded for this clonotype. The chain has TRBV12-3 or TRBV12-4 and TRBJ2-1; 9 bases align to TRBD1. The ends lost 4 bases at V and 1 base at J; junction bases unmatched: 5. The CDR3 totals 16 residues. CDR3 sequence (DNA): TGTGCCAGCAGTTCCGGACAGGGGACTTCCTACAATGAGCAGTTCTTC. This codes for CASSSGQGTSYNEQFF.

This clonotype was counted only a few times. The chain combines TRBV2 with TRBJ2-2; either TRBD1 or TRBD2 may supply D (5 bases each). Germline V CDR1 and CDR2: SNHLY, FYNNEI. The ends were cut back, 7 bases at V and 0 bases at J, with 9 bases in the middle. The CDR3 covers 14 residues. The CDR3 protein is CASMGPANTGELFF. The CDR3 DNA follows: TGTGCCAGCATGGGACCAGCGAACACCGGGGAGCTGTTTTTT. The whole variable domain, remainder taken from reference TRBV2 and TRBJ2-2, is EPEVTQTPSHQVTQMGQEVILRCVPISNHLYFYWYRQILGQKVEFLVSFYNNEISEKSEIFDDQFSVERPDGSNFTLKIRSTKLEDSAMYFCASMGPANTGELFFGEGSRLTVL.

V and J are TRBV10-2 and TRBJ1-5; D unresolved. Trimming cost V 4 bases and J 7 bases, with 11 bases left between them. This CDR3 is built from 13 residues. Germline values: CDR1 WSHSY, CDR2 SAAADI. The CDR3 sequence is CASSGIGMQPQHF. CDR3 bases: TGCGCCAGCAGTGGTATAGGGATGCAGCCCCAGCATTTT.

This clonotype was seen at least ten times. V usage is TRBV28 and J usage is TRBJ2-7; D may be TRBD1 (6 bases). This CDR3 contains 13 residues. The V end lost 5 bases, the J end lost 3 bases, and 11 bases lay between the germline ends. Looked up from germline, CDR1 is MDHEN and CDR2 is SYDVKM. DNA of the CDR3: TGTGCCAGCAGTCTACAGGGTTACTACGAGCAGTACTTC. Protein sequence: CASSLQGYYEQYF.

This clonotype was seen a few times. This chain connects TRBV30 to TRBJ2-1; unclear D gene. The V gene lost 4 bases and the J gene lost 8 bases, with 0 bases spanning the gap. The germline CDR1 and CDR2 sequences are GTSNPN and SVGIG (reference sequence). The CDR3 has 8 amino acids. CDR3 loop: CAWNEQFF. Written as DNA, the CDR3 is TGTGCCTGGAATGAGCAGTTCTTC.

This clonotype has at least ten counts. J is TRBJ2-3 and V is TRBV7-2; 8 bases line up with TRBD2. The junction had 7 bases not matched to a gene; V was cut back by 5 bases and J by 0 bases. Looked up from germline, CDR1 is SGHTA and CDR2 is FQGNSA. The CDR3 covers 16 residues. As DNA, the CDR3 is TGTGCCAGCAGCCGCTGGACTAGCACCAGCACAGATACGCAGTATTTT. Residues: CASSRWTSTSTDTQYF.

Many counts were recorded for this clonotype. V usage is TRBV10-3 and J usage is TRBJ2-7; TRBD2 aligns across 10 bases. V trimming: 3 bases; J trimming: 6 bases; junction bases outside the gene matches: 8. Germline V gene data show CDR1 as ENHRY and CDR2 as SYGVKD. CDR3 length equals 15 residues. DNA for the CDR3: TGTGCCATCAGTGAACGCAGCGGGGGGGCTGGCGAGCAGTACTTC. Amino acids: CAISERSGGAGEQYF.

This chain connects TRBV7-3 to TRBJ1-1, with a weak D call TRBD1 (5 bases). Germline CDR1 and CDR2: SGHTA and FQGTGA. Trimming took off 1 base at V and 1 base at J, with 13 bases between the two ends. The CDR3 has 16 amino acids. CDR3 DNA sequence: TGTGCCAGCAGCTTAAATGCAGGGCTATCGAACACTGAAGCTTTCTTT. It specifies CASSLNAGLSNTEAFF.

This clonotype was seen ten or more times. This chain uses TRBV20-1 with TRBJ2-7; the D is unclear. In germline, CDR1 is DFQATT, CDR2 SNEGSKA (reference sequence). CDR3 length: 13 residues. V was clipped by 4 bases and J by 3 bases, with 13 bases between them. The CDR3 DNA sequence: TGCAGTGCTAATGACCGCTTGATCTACGAGCAGTACTTC. Its translation: CSANDRLIYEQYF.

CDR3 in amino acids: CASSQGREPYEQYF. DNA of the CDR3: TGCGCCAGCAGCCAAGGCAGGGAGCCCTACGAGCAGTACTTC. The rearrangement links TRBV4-1 to TRBJ2-7, with D perhaps being TRBD1 or TRBD2 (5 bases each). The length of the CDR3 is 14 residues. Germline V gene sequence: CDR1 MGHRA, CDR2 YSYEKL. V gave up 1 base and J gave up 2 bases, with 9 bases separating them.

This clonotype was seen many times. The chain joins TRBV12-3 or TRBV12-4 to TRBJ2-3; D is uncertain. The CDR3 spans 14 residues. Trimming stripped 3 bases from V and 2 bases from J, with 9 bases between. The CDR3 coding sequence is TGTGCCAGCAGTTTTACTTCCCTCACAGATACGCAGTATTTT. Translating gives CASSFTSLTDTQYF.

Note on this clonotype: A much larger clonotype is one base distant, so this may be a read error. V usage is TRBV20-1 and J usage is TRBJ2-4, with D tentatively TRBD1 or TRBD2 (5 bases each). Germline V lookup: CDR1 DFQATT, CDR2 SNEGSKA (reference sequence). CDR3 length equals 13 residues. As DNA, the CDR3 is TGCAGTGCTGAGGGGACGGGCAAAAAGATTCAGTACTTC. Amino acids: CSAEGTGKKIQYF.

The chain joins TRBV11-2 to TRBJ2-7; perhaps D is TRBD1 or TRBD2 (5 bases each). Trimming pared 2 bases from V and 3 bases from J, leaving 17 bases between. The CDR3 is made up of 16 amino acids. Germline V gives CDR1 SGHAT, CDR2 FQNNGV. In DNA, the CDR3 is TGTGCCAGCAGCTTATTATCGGGGACGAAAGGCTACGAGCAGTACTTC. This sequence encodes CASSLLSGTKGYEQYF.

This clonotype came up many times. This sequence joins TRBV2 and TRBJ1-1; D unclear. The CDR3 has 15 amino acids. In germline, CDR1 is SNHLY, CDR2 FYNNEI. Trimming removed 4 bases from V and 1 base from J, with 13 bases in between. The CDR3 protein is CASSGSRQSNTEAFF. In DNA, the CDR3 is TGTGCCAGCAGTGGCAGTCGGCAGTCGAACACTGAAGCTTTCTTT.